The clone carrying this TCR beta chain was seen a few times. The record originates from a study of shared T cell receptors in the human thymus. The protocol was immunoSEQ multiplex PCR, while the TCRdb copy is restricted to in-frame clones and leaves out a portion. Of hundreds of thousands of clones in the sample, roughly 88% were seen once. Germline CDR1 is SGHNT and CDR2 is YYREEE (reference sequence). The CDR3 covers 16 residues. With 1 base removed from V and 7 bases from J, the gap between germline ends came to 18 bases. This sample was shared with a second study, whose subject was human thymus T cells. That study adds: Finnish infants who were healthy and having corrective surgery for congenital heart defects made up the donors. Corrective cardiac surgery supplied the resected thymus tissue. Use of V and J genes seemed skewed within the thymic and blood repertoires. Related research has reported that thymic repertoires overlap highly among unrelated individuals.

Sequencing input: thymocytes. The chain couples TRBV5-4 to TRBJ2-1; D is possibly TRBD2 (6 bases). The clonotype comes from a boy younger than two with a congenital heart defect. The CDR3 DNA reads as TGTGCCAGCAGCTTGACTAGGCCGACCGGGGGAAATGAGCAGTTCTTC. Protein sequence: CASSLTRPTGGNEQFF. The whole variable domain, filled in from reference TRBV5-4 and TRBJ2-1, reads ETGVTQSPTHLIKTRGQQVTLRCSSQSGHNTVSWYQQALGQGPQFIFQYYREEENGRGNFPPRFSGLQFPNYSSELNVNALELDDSALYLCASSLTRPTGGNEQFFGPGTRLTVL.